Shown below are 27 T cell receptor beta chains from a single sample sequenced in a study of cytomegalovirus exposure and HLA in healthy donors. The table came from immunoSEQ multiplex PCR; TCRdb's copy has only in-frame clones and leaves some out. Of about 160,000 clones listed, approximately 96% were seen once; the top ten hold 0.8% to 0.95%. Sequencing input: PBMCs. These receptors all come from a woman between 18 and 29 years old in good health and CMV-seronegative.

The chain combines TRBV6-6 with TRBJ1-5; possibly TRBD1 for D (6 bases). The CDR3 loop spans 16 amino acids. Trimming took off 4 bases at V and 2 bases at J, with 15 bases between the two ends. Germline CDR1 is MNHNY and CDR2 is SVGAGI (reference sequence). The CDR3 is CASSSPPGQGNQPQHF. The CDR3 nucleotides read TGTGCCAGCAGTTCACCTCCGGGACAAGGCAATCAGCCCCAGCATTTT.

The chain couples TRBV29-1 to TRBJ2-7, with 9 bases matching TRBD1. The CDR3 runs to 15 residues. CDR1 and CDR2 (germline): SQVTM, ANQGSEA. V was pared by 0 bases and J by 4 bases, with 7 bases of the junction left unmatched. The CDR3 DNA sequence: TGCAGCGTTGAAGATTGGACGGGACAGGGTTACGAGCAGTACTTC. Translating gives CSVEDWTGQGYEQYF.

This chain links TRBV5-4 with TRBJ1-3, with D maybe TRBD1 (6 bases). Per germline, CDR1 SGHNT and CDR2 YYREEE (reference sequence). The CDR3 contains 17 residues. V shed 0 bases and J shed 0 bases, with 13 bases lying between them. The CDR3 nucleotides read TGTGCCAGCAGCTTGGATATGGACAGCCGCTCTGGAAACACCATATATTTT. Translating gives CASSLDMDSRSGNTIYF.

The chain recombines TRBV5-6 with TRBJ2-7; the match to TRBD1 covers 7 bases. Germline loops: CDR1 SGHDT, CDR2 YYEEEE. This CDR3 has 16 residues. V was pared by 2 bases and J by 1 base, with 9 bases of the junction left unmatched. The CDR3 DNA is TGTGCCAGCAGCTTTCAGGAAACAGGGGATTCCTACGAGCAGTACTTC. It encodes CASSFQETGDSYEQYF.

This sequence joins TRBV6-5 and TRBJ1-5; D perhaps matches TRBD1 (6 bases). The CDR3 is 15 amino acids. Trimming took 5 bases from V and 6 from J, leaving 17 bases between them. CDR1 and CDR2 from the germline V gene are MNHEY and SVGAGI. The CDR3, as DNA: TGTGCCAGCAGTCCCGAGGGACAACAGCTTCAGCCCCAGCATTTT. This sequence encodes CASSPEGQQLQPQHF.

This CDR3 is CASIKGRETQYF. Written as DNA, the CDR3 is TGTGCCAGCATTAAGGGGAGGGAGACCCAGTACTTC. The rearrangement uses TRBV6-1 and TRBJ2-5, with D tentatively TRBD2 (6 bases). Between the trimmed V and J ends, which lost 7 bases and 5 bases, there was a span of 11 bases. The CDR3 is 12 amino acids. The germline gives CDR1 MNHNS, CDR2 SASEGT.

The chain links TRBV6-5 to TRBJ1-4; TRBD1 might be the D (5 bases). The CDR3 is made up of 14 amino acids. Trimming removed 6 bases from V and 1 base from J, with 9 bases in between. Germline lookup yields CDR1 MNHEY and CDR2 SVGAGI. Here the CDR3 reads CASRETETNEKLFF. The CDR3 nucleotides are TGTGCCAGCAGGGAGACAGAAACTAATGAAAAACTGTTTTTT.

The chain combines TRBV2 with TRBJ2-2; D gene unclear. Germline V gene sequence: CDR1 SNHLY, CDR2 FYNNEI. This CDR3 is 17 amino acids long. V was cut by 2 bases and J by 3 bases, with 16 bases left in between. CDR3 bases: TGTGCCAGCAGTGAACGCGGAGCGCAAGCCTACACCGGGGAGCTGTTTTTT. Translation gives CASSERGAQAYTGELFF.

The chain combines TRBV7-8 with TRBJ2-7; 9 bases agree with TRBD2. Germline V gene lookup returns CDR1 SGHVS and CDR2 FQNEAQ. This CDR3 has 17 amino acids. The V gene end was trimmed by 0 bases and the J gene end by 1 base; junction bases not matched to a gene: 7. The CDR3 reads CASSLARARGGSYEQYF. The CDR3 bases are TGTGCCAGCAGCTTAGCGAGGGCGCGGGGGGGATCCTACGAGCAGTACTTC.

This sequence joins TRBV5-4 and TRBJ1-2; D ambiguous. With 0 bases removed from V and 0 bases from J, the gap between germline ends came to 9 bases. The CDR3 runs to 15 residues. In germline, CDR1 is SGHNT, CDR2 YYREEE (reference sequence). The CDR3 DNA follows: TGTGCCAGCAGCTTGGTGGGGAGGACTAACTATGGCTACACCTTC. This sequence encodes CASSLVGRTNYGYTF.

The V and J genes are TRBV5-1 and TRBJ2-3; D is perhaps TRBD1 (5 bases). The CDR3 is 17 residues long. Germline V gene sequence: CDR1 SGHRS, CDR2 YFSETQ. V lost 4 bases to trimming and J lost 4 bases, with 22 bases between them. CDR3 DNA: TGCGCCAGCAGCCTGGCCCCGACAGACCAGACGGCAGATACGCAGTATTTT. Translated, it gives CASSLAPTDQTADTQYF.

The chain has TRBV11-2 and TRBJ1-1; D is undetermined. The CDR3 consists of 18 residues. Between the trimmed V and J ends, which lost 2 bases and 3 bases, there was a span of 22 bases. CDR1 is SGHAT, CDR2 FQNNGV, per germline. The CDR3 region is CASSLRESPKGFYTEAFF. The DNA of the CDR3 is TGTGCCAGCAGCTTAAGGGAGAGCCCTAAGGGTTTTTACACTGAAGCTTTCTTT.

The chain has TRBV28 and TRBJ1-4, with 9 bases that match TRBD1. Germline trimming cut 5 bases from V and 8 bases from J; bases unmatched to any gene: 6. The CDR3 loop spans 14 amino acids. The germline V gene encodes CDR1 MDHEN and CDR2 SYDVKM. CDR3 residues: CASSPPGTGEKLFF. The DNA for the CDR3 is TGTGCCAGCAGTCCCCCCGGGACAGGGGAAAAACTGTTTTTT.

V is TRBV15 and J is TRBJ2-3; D is unclear. Germline V gene sequence: CDR1 LNHNV, CDR2 YYDKDF (reference sequence). This CDR3 spans 14 amino acids. V was shortened by 0 bases and J by 3 bases, with 7 bases between the two germline ends. CDR3 in amino acids: CATSREGRTDTQYF. The CDR3 nucleotides read TGTGCCACCAGCAGAGAAGGCAGGACAGATACGCAGTATTTT.

The chain couples TRBV6-6 to TRBJ1-5; D unresolved. V gave up 2 bases and J gave up 2 bases, with 7 bases separating them. Germline V gene sequence: CDR1 MNHNY, CDR2 SVGAGI (reference sequence). The CDR3 totals 14 residues. CDR3 coding DNA: TGTGCCAGCAGTTACGTGTCAGGCAATCAGCCCCAGCATTTT. It yields the protein CASSYVSGNQPQHF.

The V call is TRBV6-5, the J call TRBJ1-1, with D possibly TRBD1 on 5 matching bases. V lost 3 bases and J 5 bases, leaving 16 bases between the germline ends. Germline values: CDR1 MNHEY, CDR2 SVGAGI. This CDR3 is 15 amino acids long. CDR3 protein: CASSYGAGIGTEAFF. CDR3 nucleotide sequence: TGTGCCAGCAGTTATGGGGCCGGAATAGGGACTGAAGCTTTCTTT.

The CDR3 spells CASSTTGKNTEAFF. CDR3 nucleotides: TGTGCCAGCAGTACGACAGGGAAGAACACTGAAGCTTTCTTT. V and J are TRBV6-5 and TRBJ1-1; 7 positions match TRBD1. The CDR3 runs 14 residues. Germline V gives CDR1 MNHEY, CDR2 SVGAGI. Trimming cost V 5 bases and J 1 base; bases outside gene matches: 4.

The chain couples TRBV7-2 to TRBJ2-5; perhaps TRBD1 as D (6 bases). This CDR3 spans 15 amino acids. In germline, CDR1 is SGHTA, CDR2 FQGNSA. Trimming left V 5 bases short and J 2 bases short, with 15 bases between. The CDR3 is CASSKQQGNQETQYF. The CDR3 DNA reads as TGTGCCAGCAGCAAACAACAGGGAAATCAAGAGACCCAGTACTTC.

The rearrangement joins TRBV2 to TRBJ1-1, with D tentatively TRBD1 (5 bases). Germline assignment: CDR1 SNHLY and CDR2 FYNNEI. Trimming stripped 0 bases from V and 1 base from J, with 9 bases between. The length of the CDR3 is 15 residues. CDR3 loop: CASSEAGRGNTEAFF. CDR3 nucleotide sequence: TGTGCCAGCAGTGAAGCGGGGAGGGGGAACACTGAAGCTTTCTTT.

The CDR3 DNA is TGTGCCAGCAGCCTTAGCGGGGGGGCTGATGAGCAGTTCTTC. It yields the protein CASSLSGGADEQFF. The rearrangement joins TRBV7-9 to TRBJ2-1; 11 bases fit TRBD2. Trimming removed 5 bases from V and 8 bases from J; junction bases left unmatched: 5. Germline CDR1 and CDR2: SEHNR and FQNEAQ (reference sequence). CDR3 length equals 14 residues.

This clone came up once. The chain uses TRBV2 and TRBJ1-2, with D perhaps matching TRBD1 (6 bases). V lost 7 bases and J lost 5, with 14 bases in between. The CDR3 sequence is 13 residues long. Germline loops: CDR1 SNHLY, CDR2 FYNNEI. The CDR3 coding sequence is TGTGCCAGCAATGTAGGGGGGGGGTATGGCTACACCTTC. Protein sequence: CASNVGGGYGYTF. The variable domain in full, with the rest retrieved from reference TRBV2 and TRBJ1-2, is EPEVTQTPSHQVTQMGQEVILRCVPISNHLYFYWYRQILGQKVEFLVSFYNNEISEKSEIFDDQFSVERPDGSNFTLKIRSTKLEDSAMYFCASNVGGGYGYTFGSGTRLTVV.

V is TRBV6-1 and J is TRBJ2-7, with 14 bases lining up with TRBD2. Trimming took 1 base from V and 2 from J; bases not matched to a gene: 16. This CDR3 is built from 21 residues. Germline V lookup: CDR1 MNHNS, CDR2 SASEGT. The CDR3 sequence is CASSEEWFGGLAGGPTYEQYF. The DNA of the CDR3 is TGTGCCAGCAGTGAAGAATGGTTTGGAGGACTAGCGGGGGGCCCAACCTACGAGCAGTACTTC.

This sequence joins TRBV25-1 and TRBJ1-1; D gene ambiguous. V gave up 1 base and J gave up 0 bases, with 12 bases separating them. CDR1 and CDR2 from the germline V gene are MGHDK and SYGVNS. This CDR3 is 16 amino acids long. The CDR3 here is CASSEFGPPLNTEAFF. CDR3 sequence (DNA): TGTGCCAGCAGTGAATTCGGTCCGCCCTTGAACACTGAAGCTTTCTTT. The entire variable domain, with the rest obtained from reference TRBV25-1 and TRBJ1-1, is as follows: EADIYQTPRYLVIGTGKKITLECSQTMGHDKMYWYQQDPGMELHLIHYSYGVNSTEKGDLSSESTVSRIRTEHFPLTLESARPSHTSQYLCASSEFGPPLNTEAFFGQGTRLTVV.

The chain joins TRBV4-1 to TRBJ2-7; weak D call: TRBD1 (5 bases). V lost 2 bases, J lost 2 bases, and 16 bases lay in between. CDR1 and CDR2 from the germline V gene are MGHRA and YSYEKL. There are 16 residues in the CDR3. Here the CDR3 DNA reads TGCGCCAGCAGCCAAATCGGTGGCAGGGATCCCTACGAGCAGTACTTC. This gives the protein CASSQIGGRDPYEQYF.

This chain links TRBV5-1 with TRBJ2-5; 12 bases map to TRBD2. The CDR3 extends over 16 amino acids. J gave up 3 bases and V 2 bases, and 5 bases lay outside the gene matches. The germline V gene encodes CDR1 SGHRS and CDR2 YFSETQ. The CDR3 is CASSLNPSGGEETQYF. CDR3 bases: TGCGCCAGCAGCTTAAACCCTAGCGGGGGGGAAGAGACCCAGTACTTC.

The chain carries TRBV6-1 and TRBJ2-2; a possible D gene is TRBD1 (6 bases). The V end lost 5 bases, the J end lost 6 bases, and 16 bases lay between the germline ends. There are 15 residues in the CDR3. Germline values: CDR1 MNHNS, CDR2 SASEGT. CDR3 loop: CASSRYREVAGELFF. DNA for the CDR3: TGTGCCAGCAGTAGATACAGGGAAGTGGCCGGGGAGCTGTTTTTT.

This CDR3 reads CASSLVPPLGGGGYEQYF. CDR3 DNA sequence: TGTGCCAGCAGCTTGGTACCCCCTTTGGGAGGGGGAGGCTACGAGCAGTACTTC. The rearrangement links TRBV5-4 to TRBJ2-7; a possible D gene is TRBD2 (7 bases). Trimming took 0 bases from V and 3 from J, leaving 22 bases between them. This CDR3 has 18 residues. Germline-derived CDR1 and CDR2 are SGHNT and YYREEE (reference sequence).